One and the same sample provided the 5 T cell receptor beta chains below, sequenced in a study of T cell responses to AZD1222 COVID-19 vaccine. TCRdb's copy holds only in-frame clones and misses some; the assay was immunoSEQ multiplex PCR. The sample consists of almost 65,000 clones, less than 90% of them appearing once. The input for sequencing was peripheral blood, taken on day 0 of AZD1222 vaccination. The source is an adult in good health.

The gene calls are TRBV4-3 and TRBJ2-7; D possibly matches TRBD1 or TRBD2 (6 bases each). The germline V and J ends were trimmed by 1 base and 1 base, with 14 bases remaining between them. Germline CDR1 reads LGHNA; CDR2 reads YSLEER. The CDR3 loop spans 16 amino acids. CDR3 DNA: TGCGCCAGCAGCCAAGGAGGCCGGGGGACATCCTACGAGCAGTACTTC. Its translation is CASSQGGRGTSYEQYF.

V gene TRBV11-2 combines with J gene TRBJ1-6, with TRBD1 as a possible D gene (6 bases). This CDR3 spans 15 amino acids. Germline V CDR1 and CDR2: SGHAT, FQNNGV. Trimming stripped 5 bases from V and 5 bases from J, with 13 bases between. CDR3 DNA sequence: TGTGCCAGCAGCCCCATGACAGGCGATAATTCACCCCTCCACTTT. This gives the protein CASSPMTGDNSPLHF.

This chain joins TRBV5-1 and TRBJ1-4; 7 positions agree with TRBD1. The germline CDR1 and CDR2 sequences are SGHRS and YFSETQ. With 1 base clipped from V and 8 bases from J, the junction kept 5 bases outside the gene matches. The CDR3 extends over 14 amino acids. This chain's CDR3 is CASSLNRGDEKLFF. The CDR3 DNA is TGCGCCAGCAGCTTGAACAGGGGTGACGAAAAACTGTTTTTT.

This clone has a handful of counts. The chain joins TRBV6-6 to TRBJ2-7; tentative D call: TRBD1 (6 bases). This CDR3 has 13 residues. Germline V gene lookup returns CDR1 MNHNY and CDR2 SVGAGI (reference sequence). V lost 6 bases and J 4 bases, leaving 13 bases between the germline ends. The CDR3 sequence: CASRGGPQYEQYF. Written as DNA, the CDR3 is TGTGCCAGCAGAGGGGGACCTCAGTACGAGCAGTACTTC.

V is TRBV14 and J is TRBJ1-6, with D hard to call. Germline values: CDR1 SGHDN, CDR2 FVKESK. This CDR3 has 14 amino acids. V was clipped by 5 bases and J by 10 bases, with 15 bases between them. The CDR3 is CASSTSVVFSPLHF. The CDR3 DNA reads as TGTGCCAGCAGCACCTCAGTGGTTTTCTCACCCCTCCACTTT.